This entry lists 18 T cell receptor beta chains sequenced from one sample in a study of blood T cell repertoires in COVID-19. Sequenced by immunoSEQ multiplex PCR; TCRdb stores in-frame clones only, minus some. Among some 250,000 clones listed, about nine tenths were seen once. The sequenced sample was PBMCs or T cells enriched from blood (not recorded which). The receptor source for this set is a human donor in a cohort exposed to, infected with or recovered from COVID-19 (not recorded which). The donor label of this sample is uncertain.

The chain uses TRBV3-1 (or the pseudogene TRBV3-2) and TRBJ1-4; TRBD1 matches 9 bases. This CDR3 contains 15 residues. The ends lost 4 bases at V and 7 bases at J; junction bases unmatched: 7. Germline CDR1 reads LGHDT; CDR2 reads YNNKEL (reference sequence). DNA of the CDR3: TGTGCCAGCAGCCGCCCGGGACAGGGAGTTGAAAAACTGTTTTTT. This codes for CASSRPGQGVEKLFF.

This sequence joins TRBV4-1 and TRBJ1-2, with D perhaps matching TRBD1 (5 bases). CDR1 is MGHRA, CDR2 YSYEKL, per germline. The V end was cut by 1 base, the J end by 2 bases, with 20 bases between. The length of the CDR3 is 18 residues. CDR3 loop: CASSQVGKGRGGNYGYTF. In DNA form, the CDR3 reads TGCGCCAGCAGCCAAGTGGGAAAGGGGCGCGGAGGGAACTATGGCTACACCTTC.

This rearrangement joins TRBV27 to TRBJ1-2, with TRBD1 identical over 8 bases. V lost 5 bases and J lost 7; bases outside the gene matches: 12. The CDR3 is made up of 15 amino acids. The germline V gene encodes CDR1 MNHEY and CDR2 SMNVEV (reference sequence). In DNA, the CDR3 is TGTGCCAGCAGTATGACGACCGGGACAGGATCTGGCTACACCTTC. This encodes CASSMTTGTGSGYTF.

V gene TRBV4-1 combines with J gene TRBJ1-3; D call uncertain. CDR3 length: 13 amino acids. Germline CDR1 MGHRA, CDR2 YSYEKL. Trimming took 9 bases from V and 0 from J, leaving 9 bases between them. CDR3 sequence: CASHSLSGNTIYF. For the CDR3, the DNA is TGCGCCAGTCACAGCCTCTCTGGAAACACCATATATTTT.

This chain uses TRBV10-3 with TRBJ2-2, with D unresolved. Germline V CDR1 and CDR2: ENHRY, SYGVKD. V was clipped by 6 bases and J by 2 bases, with 16 bases between them. This CDR3 comprises 16 residues. In nucleotides, the CDR3 is TGTGCCATCAGGATAGGAGACGCTGGCAACACCGGGGAGCTGTTTTTT. It is translated as CAIRIGDAGNTGELFF.

V and J are TRBV2 and TRBJ1-1; D might be TRBD1 (6 bases). Per the germline V gene, CDR1 is SNHLY and CDR2 is FYNNEI. With 11 bases removed from V and 2 bases from J, the gap between germline ends came to 15 bases. The CDR3 is 13 amino acids. CDR3 sequence: CAGGGAVNTEAFF. As DNA, the CDR3 is TGTGCCGGTGGGGGGGCCGTAAACACTGAAGCTTTCTTT.

The rearrangement links TRBV4-1 to TRBJ1-1; the match to TRBD1 covers 7 bases. After removal of 1 base from V and 6 bases from J, the junction contained 5 bases not matched to a gene. The CDR3 has 14 amino acids. The V gene's germline CDR1 is MGHRA and CDR2 YSYEKL. The CDR3 spells CASSQVGGGPEAFF. The CDR3 DNA reads TGCGCCAGCAGCCAAGTCGGAGGGGGCCCTGAAGCTTTCTTT.

The rearrangement links TRBV2 to TRBJ1-3; 9 bases line up with TRBD1. This CDR3 is built from 14 residues. Germline V gene lookup returns CDR1 SNHLY and CDR2 FYNNEI. V lost 6 bases and J lost 4; bases outside the gene matches: 4. The CDR3 region has the DNA TGTGCCAGCAGGGCGGACAGGGGAGGAAACACCATATATTTT. As protein: CASRADRGGNTIYF.

This clone was recorded only once. CDR3 region: CAISGVAGGNTIYF. CDR3 nucleotide sequence: TGTGCCATCAGTGGGGTCGCAGGGGGAAACACCATATATTTT. The rearrangement joins TRBV10-3 to TRBJ1-3; D is possibly TRBD1 (5 bases). The CDR3 extends over 14 amino acids. The germline V gene encodes CDR1 ENHRY and CDR2 SYGVKD. Trimming took 4 bases from V and 4 from J, leaving 11 bases between them.

The chain links TRBV7-8 to TRBJ1-5; D might be TRBD1 (6 bases). V was trimmed by 3 bases and J by 4 bases, leaving 10 bases between them. The CDR3 sequence is 14 residues long. CDR1 SGHVS and CDR2 FQNEAQ come from the germline V gene. Written as DNA, the CDR3 is TGTGCCAGCAGCTTTAGGGGGTGGAATCAGCCCCAGCATTTT. Amino acid sequence: CASSFRGWNQPQHF.

J is TRBJ2-1 and V is TRBV7-9; D remains unclear. This CDR3 is 15 amino acids long. V lost 1 base and J 4 bases, leaving 11 bases between the germline ends. Germline V CDR1 and CDR2: SEHNR, FQNEAQ (reference sequence). In nucleotides, the CDR3 is TGTGCCAGCAGCTTAGGGCAGACTCCTTACAATGAGCAGTTCTTC. Protein: CASSLGQTPYNEQFF. The whole variable domain, remainder taken from reference TRBV7-9 and TRBJ2-1, is DTGVSQNPRHKITKRGQNVTFRCDPISEHNRLYWYRQTLGQGPEFLTYFQNEAQLEKSRLLSDRFSAERPKGSFSTLEIQRTEQGDSAMYLCASSLGQTPYNEQFFGPGTRLTVL.

The V and J genes are TRBV19 and TRBJ1-5, with 10 bases lining up with TRBD1. This CDR3 spans 15 amino acids. The V gene's germline CDR1 is LNHDA and CDR2 SQIVND (reference sequence). Losses at the gene ends were 5 bases for V and 7 bases for J; bases not matched to a gene: 8. For the CDR3, the DNA is TGTGCCAGTAGTTCCCGGGACAGGGGCCACCAGCCCCAGCATTTT. Translating gives CASSSRDRGHQPQHF.

The V call is TRBV12-5, the J call TRBJ2-5, with D unclear. With 7 bases removed from V and 0 bases from J, the gap between germline ends came to 21 bases. The germline gives CDR1 LGHNT, CDR2 FRNRAP. This CDR3 region has 17 residues. The CDR3, as DNA: TGTGCTAGTGCTTTCTCCCCCCCACACCCGTACCAAGAGACCCAGTACTTC. Translated: CASAFSPPHPYQETQYF.

About this clone itself: This specimen includes other DNA sequences encoding the same CDR3. As DNA, the CDR3 is TGTGCCAGCAGCCGCCGGGACAGCTATGGCTACACCTTC. Translation gives CASSRRDSYGYTF. This sequence joins TRBV6-2 or TRBV6-3 and TRBJ1-2; TRBD1 aligns across 7 bases. V lost 6 bases and J lost 4; bases outside the gene matches: 5. The CDR3 consists of 13 residues. The V gene's germline CDR1 is MNHEY and CDR2 SVGEGT.

This rearrangement joins TRBV27 to TRBJ2-1; a possible D gene is TRBD1 (6 bases). The CDR3 runs 15 residues. With 6 bases removed from V and 0 bases from J, the gap between germline ends came to 12 bases. CDR1 and CDR2 from the germline V gene are MNHEY and SMNVEV (reference sequence). The CDR3 reads CASSRTASSYNEQFF. The CDR3 DNA is TGTGCCAGCAGCCGGACAGCTAGCTCCTACAATGAGCAGTTCTTC.

The rearrangement links TRBV18 to TRBJ2-2, with 7 bases fitting TRBD1. With 5 bases clipped from V and 5 bases from J, the junction kept 8 bases outside the gene matches. CDR3 length: 15 residues. Germline values: CDR1 KGHSH, CDR2 LQKENI. The CDR3 coding sequence is TGTGCCAGCTCAGGGATGGGACAGCCGACCGGGGAGCTGTTTTTT. The encoded protein is CASSGMGQPTGELFF.

The chain joins TRBV19 to TRBJ2-1, with 12 bases lining up with TRBD2. Unmatched junction bases numbered 4, after V lost 1 base and J lost 9 bases. The CDR3 spans 15 residues. Per germline, CDR1 LNHDA and CDR2 SQIVND (reference sequence). The DNA of the CDR3 is TGTGCCAGTAGTATAGCTAGCGGGGGGGCAACTGAGCAGTTCTTC. Translation: CASSIASGGATEQFF.

The rearrangement uses TRBV24-1 and TRBJ2-3; TRBD1 matches 12 bases. The CDR3 sequence is 14 residues long. The germline V gene encodes CDR1 KGHDR and CDR2 SFDVKD. V gave up 4 bases and J gave up 9 bases; unmatched junction bases: 4. The chain's CDR3 is CATSDPGTGGTQYF. CDR3 in DNA: TGTGCCACCAGTGACCCCGGGACAGGGGGCACGCAGTATTTT.